A single sample is the source of the 22 T cell receptor beta chains below, sequenced in a study of blood T cell repertoires in COVID-19 (dated by TCRdb to 2020 to 2021). Library generation was performed with the immunoSEQ multiplex PCR assay. Sourced from immuneACCESS, this table was stored by TCRdb with only in-frame sequences that have V and J called. A share of the clones is absent; for the studies checked, an unresolved V gene accounts for under half, and the remainder has no known explanation. The sample table records some 150,000 clones; 80% of these occur just once. 0.5% to 0.65% of the sample is in the top ten clones. The sample consisted of peripheral blood. These receptors all stem from a man aged 55 to 70 with acute or convalescent COVID-19.

The chain recombines TRBV19 with TRBJ1-2; D gene ambiguous. The CDR3 sequence is 14 residues long. V was pared by 5 bases and J by 7 bases, with 17 bases between. CDR1 and CDR2 (germline): LNHDA, SQIVND (reference sequence). As DNA, the CDR3 is TGTGCCAGTAGTCTCATGCATCTAGAGGTTGGCTACACCTTC. Translating gives CASSLMHLEVGYTF.

In regard to this clone: Other DNA sequences in this specimen translate into the identical CDR3. The chain has TRBV3-1 (or the pseudogene TRBV3-2) and TRBJ1-2; 9 bases are a match to TRBD1. Per the germline V gene, CDR1 is LGHDT and CDR2 is YNNKEL (reference sequence). Trimming cost V 5 bases and J 5 bases; bases outside gene matches: 3. The CDR3 runs to 13 residues. The CDR3 is CASSTGGPYGYTF. CDR3 nucleotide sequence: TGTGCCAGCAGCACAGGGGGCCCGTATGGCTACACCTTC.

This chain joins TRBV19 and TRBJ1-1; TRBD1 might be the D (6 bases). The ends were cut back, 4 bases at V and 0 bases at J, with 12 bases in the middle. Germline-derived CDR1 and CDR2 are LNHDA and SQIVND (reference sequence). The CDR3 consists of 15 residues. DNA for the CDR3: TGTGCCAGTAGTAAAGGGGGAATCTTGAACACTGAAGCTTTCTTT. Protein: CASSKGGILNTEAFF.

The CDR3 loop reads CASVGNQPQHF. For the CDR3, the DNA is TGTGCCAGCGTCGGGAATCAGCCCCAGCATTTT. This chain links TRBV6-5 with TRBJ1-5; D unresolved. The CDR3 is made up of 11 amino acids. Between the trimmed V and J ends, which lost 8 bases and 4 bases, there was a span of 6 bases. Germline V gene lookup returns CDR1 MNHEY and CDR2 SVGAGI.

This chain uses TRBV7-2 with TRBJ2-1; 14 bases are a match to TRBD2. This CDR3 comprises 18 residues. Germline V lookup: CDR1 SGHTA, CDR2 FQGNSA. With V trimmed by 3 bases and J by 10 bases, 14 bases remained unmatched. The CDR3 spells CASSFSGTGTSGRREQFF. CDR3 in DNA: TGTGCCAGCAGCTTTAGCGGAACCGGGACTAGCGGGAGAAGGGAGCAGTTCTTC.

The rearrangement joins TRBV28 to TRBJ2-5; 7 nucleotides line up with TRBD1. The CDR3 loop spans 13 amino acids. From germline, CDR1 is MDHEN and CDR2 SYDVKM. The trim removed 6 bases at V and 5 bases at J, leaving 6 bases unmatched. CDR3 loop: CASSDPGQETQYF. Here the CDR3 DNA reads TGTGCCAGCAGCGACCCGGGACAGGAGACCCAGTACTTC.

This chain connects TRBV10-1 to TRBJ2-2; TRBD1 agrees at 7 bases. V dropped 10 bases and J dropped 6; count of bases not matched to a gene: 11. This CDR3 contains 14 residues. Per the germline V gene, CDR1 is WNHNN and CDR2 is SYGVQD (reference sequence). The CDR3 region has the DNA TGCGCCATCCGTGAGGCAGGGGGTCCCGGGGAGCTGTTTTTT. Its translation is CAIREAGGPGELFF.

This clone was detected once. This sequence joins TRBV9 and TRBJ1-3; D ambiguous. The V gene lost 7 bases and the J gene lost 3 bases, with 11 bases spanning the gap. From germline, CDR1 is SGDLS and CDR2 YYNGEE. This CDR3 contains 13 residues. The CDR3 coding sequence is TGTGCCAGCCGGAGGGATAGTGGAAACACCATATATTTT. Protein: CASRRDSGNTIYF.

The J gene is TRBJ2-1, the V gene TRBV19; TRBD2 aligns across 13 bases. Germline values: CDR1 LNHDA, CDR2 SQIVND (reference sequence). This CDR3 contains 15 residues. J gave up 8 bases and V 4 bases, and 5 bases lay outside the gene matches. The CDR3 DNA sequence: TGTGCCAGTAGTAAGAGGACTAGCGGGAGAGATGAGCAGTTCTTC. Its protein is CASSKRTSGRDEQFF.

This clone was seen only a few times. The J gene is TRBJ2-7, the V gene TRBV27; TRBD1 might be the D (5 bases). The V gene lost 2 bases and the J gene lost 3 bases, with 14 bases spanning the gap. From germline, CDR1 is MNHEY and CDR2 SMNVEV (reference sequence). The CDR3 covers 15 residues. The CDR3 loop reads CASSLGPEGVYEQYF. The CDR3 region has the DNA TGTGCCAGCAGTTTAGGCCCGGAAGGGGTCTACGAGCAGTACTTC.

The rearrangement joins TRBV5-4 to TRBJ1-2; D remains ambiguous. The CDR3 extends over 12 amino acids. Trimming pared 0 bases from V and 4 bases from J, leaving 4 bases between. CDR1 is SGHNT and CDR2 is YYREEE in the germline V gene (reference sequence). This chain's CDR3 is CASSLGSYGYTF. The CDR3 DNA sequence: TGTGCCAGCAGCTTGGGGAGCTATGGCTACACCTTC. Full variable domain (outside the CDR3, taken from reference TRBV5-4 and TRBJ1-2): ETGVTQSPTHLIKTRGQQVTLRCSSQSGHNTVSWYQQALGQGPQFIFQYYREEENGRGNFPPRFSGLQFPNYSSELNVNALELDDSALYLCASSLGSYGYTFGSGTRLTVV.

This chain uses TRBV6-2 or TRBV6-3 with TRBJ1-3; a possible D gene is TRBD1 (5 bases). The V end was cut by 6 bases, the J end by 0 bases, with 12 bases between. Per germline, CDR1 MNHEY and CDR2 SVGEGT. This CDR3 is 15 amino acids long. CDR3 protein: CASSPHRPSGNTIYF. DNA of the CDR3: TGTGCCAGCAGCCCACACAGGCCCTCTGGAAACACCATATATTTT.

The chain employs TRBV3-1 (or the pseudogene TRBV3-2) and TRBJ2-4; TRBD2 aligns across 9 bases. The CDR3 is made up of 14 amino acids. CDR1 and CDR2 (germline): LGHDT, YNNKEL (reference sequence). J was trimmed by 9 bases and V by 5 bases; bases with no gene match: 8. The CDR3 DNA reads TGTGCCAGCAGCACGACTAGCGGAGGGGGCATTCAGTACTTC. It translates to CASSTTSGGGIQYF.

The rearrangement uses TRBV25-1 and TRBJ2-5; 13 bases fit TRBD2. V was pared by 3 bases and J by 4 bases, with 5 bases of the junction left unmatched. This CDR3 is 16 amino acids long. Germline CDR1 and CDR2: MGHDK and SYGVNS. CDR3 nucleotides: TGTGCCAGCAGTGAGTTGACTAGCGGGGGGAGAGAGACCCAGTACTTC. The encoded protein is CASSELTSGGRETQYF.

There are a few counts of this clone. This rearrangement joins TRBV20-1 to TRBJ2-1, with D uncertain. This CDR3 is 11 amino acids long. The germline V gene encodes CDR1 DFQATT and CDR2 SNEGSKA (reference sequence). Trimming took 2 bases from V and 6 from J, leaving 5 bases between them. The CDR3 loop is CSARRSNEQFF. CDR3 nucleotides: TGCAGTGCTAGAAGGAGCAATGAGCAGTTCTTC.

This sequence joins TRBV10-3 and TRBJ1-2; no definite D call. Germline-derived CDR1 and CDR2 are ENHRY and SYGVKD. The CDR3 totals 15 residues. The V gene lost 10 bases and the J gene lost 2 bases, with 20 bases spanning the gap. The CDR3 sequence: CATSGTPEKNYGYTF. The CDR3 nucleotides read TGTGCCACTTCGGGAACCCCGGAAAAGAACTATGGCTACACCTTC.

The chain uses TRBV7-9 and TRBJ2-2, with TRBD2 matching 14 bases. This CDR3 comprises 19 residues. Germline CDR1 SEHNR, CDR2 FQNEAQ (reference sequence). Trimming removed 0 bases from V and 3 bases from J; junction bases left unmatched: 6. CDR3 protein: CASSLAGLAGGKDTGELFF. In DNA, the CDR3 is TGTGCCAGCAGCTTAGCCGGACTAGCGGGGGGAAAAGACACCGGGGAGCTGTTTTTT.

This sequence joins TRBV9 and TRBJ2-3; D remains ambiguous. This CDR3 has 12 residues. Looked up from germline, CDR1 is SGDLS and CDR2 is YYNGEE. Trimming took off 3 bases at V and 2 bases at J, with 4 bases between the two ends. The DNA of the CDR3 is TGTGCCAGCAGCGCCCTCACAGATACGCAGTATTTT. Its protein is CASSALTDTQYF.

To note about this clone: Germline and junction disagree at one end, which may indicate a read error. The rearrangement uses TRBV7-7 and TRBJ2-5, with D perhaps TRBD2 (5 bases). Germline V gene lookup returns CDR1 SSHAT and CDR2 FNYEAQ (reference sequence). CDR3 length: 13 amino acids. CDR3 DNA sequence: TGTGCTAGCAGCTTAGCGTCACAAGAGACCCAGTACTTC. Its protein product is CASSLASQETQYF. Full variable domain (rest looked up from reference TRBV7-7 and TRBJ2-5): GAGVSQSPRYKVTKRGQDVTLRCDPISSHATLYWYQQALGQGPEFLTYFNYEAQPDKSGLPSDRFSAERPEGSISTLTIQRTEQRDSAMYRCASSLASQETQYFGPGTRLLVL.

The rearrangement uses TRBV28 and TRBJ1-5, with D perhaps matching TRBD1 (5 bases). CDR3 size: 15 residues. CDR1 MDHEN and CDR2 SYDVKM come from the germline V gene. V lost 7 bases and J 4 bases, leaving 17 bases between the germline ends. In nucleotides, the CDR3 is TGTGCCAGCATCTTAGGGGTTTCGCCAAATCAGCCCCAGCATTTT. Its translation: CASILGVSPNQPQHF.

The rearrangement joins TRBV5-4 to TRBJ1-2, with 8 nucleotides matching TRBD1. Trimming cost V 0 bases and J 14 bases; bases outside gene matches: 6. The CDR3 extends over 12 amino acids. Germline lookup yields CDR1 SGHNT and CDR2 YYREEE (reference sequence). CDR3 DNA: TGTGCCAGCAGCTTGGCGACAGGGGTAGAAACCTTC. Amino acids: CASSLATGVETF.

V usage is TRBV3-1 (or the pseudogene TRBV3-2) and J usage is TRBJ2-7, with D possibly being TRBD2 (6 bases). Trimming removed 4 bases from V and 3 bases from J, with 16 bases in between. The CDR3 contains 15 residues. Per germline, CDR1 LGHDT and CDR2 YNNKEL (reference sequence). The chain's CDR3 is CASSPPEGRIYEQYF. The CDR3 nucleotides read TGTGCCAGCAGCCCACCGGAGGGCAGGATCTACGAGCAGTACTTC.